The rows below give T cell receptor beta chains drawn from one sample of a study of T-cell reconstitution after alpha-beta-depleted transplantation in children. TCRdb passed the PCR reads through MiXCR, listing each CDR3 protein once. The sample lists 600,000 to 800,000 distinct CDR3 sequences, roughly 13% occurring once. This specimen consisted of PBMCs, obtained before TCRalphabeta/CD19-depleted stem cell transplant. The receptors were gathered from a girl between 2 and 10 years old with congenital amegakaryocytic thrombocytopenia, due to receive a stem cell transplant. Each CDR3 is given with its conserved first and last residue. A D gene is named only where the DNA matches it firmly. Some rows mark clone size as missing; the rest say once, few, many or name a class of expanded clone.

v_call: TRBV19
j_call: TRBJ2-1
clone_size: .
d_call: .
cdr3_aa: CASRPGTVNNEQFF
cdr3_nt: TGTGCCAGCCGACCCGGGACGGTTAATAATGAGCAGTTCTTC

v_call: TRBV5-1
j_call: TRBJ2-3
clone_size: many
d_call: TRBD1
cdr3_aa: CASSLNPGGIGDTQYF
cdr3_nt: TGCGCCAGCAGCTTGAACCCAGGGGGTATTGGAGATACGCAGTATTTT

v_call: TRBV15
j_call: TRBJ2-1
clone_size: many
d_call: .
cdr3_aa: CATSRDTNEQFF
cdr3_nt: TGTGCCACCAGCAGAGATACCAATGAGCAGTTCTTC

v_call: TRBV18
j_call: TRBJ1-2
clone_size: many
d_call: TRBD1
cdr3_aa: CASSPGQDFYGYTF
cdr3_nt: TGTGCCAGCTCACCGGGACAGGATTTCTATGGCTACACCTTC

v_call: TRBV5-1
j_call: TRBJ2-1
clone_size: .
d_call: TRBD2
cdr3_aa: CASRGLAGGPNNEQFF
cdr3_nt: TGCGCCAGCAGAGGACTAGCGGGAGGCCCAAACAATGAGCAGTTCTTC

v_call: TRBV10-3
j_call: TRBJ1-1
clone_size: many
d_call: TRBD1
cdr3_aa: CAINATPGQGPSEAFF
cdr3_nt: TGTGCCATCAATGCTACTCCGGGACAGGGTCCCTCTGAAGCTTTCTTT

v_call: TRBV20-1
j_call: TRBJ2-2
clone_size: .
d_call: .
cdr3_aa: CSARDLQNTGELFF
cdr3_nt: TGCAGTGCTAGAGATCTCCAGAACACCGGGGAGCTGTTTTTT

v_call: TRBV6-6
j_call: TRBJ2-5
clone_size: many
d_call: .
cdr3_aa: CASSHTDSMAQYF
cdr3_nt: TGTGCCAGCAGCCATACAGATTCGATGGCCCAGTACTTC

v_call: TRBV5-1
j_call: TRBJ1-4
clone_size: many
d_call: .
cdr3_aa: CASSEMGTNEKLFF
cdr3_nt: TGCGCCAGCAGCGAAATGGGAACTAATGAAAAACTGTTTTTT

v_call: TRBV7-2
j_call: TRBJ2-3
clone_size: many
d_call: TRBD2
cdr3_aa: CASGSGRWGSTQYF
cdr3_nt: TGTGCCAGCGGGAGCGGGAGGTGGGGCTCTACGCAGTATTTT

v_call: TRBV5-5
j_call: TRBJ1-5
clone_size: few
d_call: .
cdr3_aa: CASSRQSSNQPQHF
cdr3_nt: TGTGCCAGCAGCCGACAGTCTAGCAATCAGCCCCAGCATTTT

v_call: TRBV15
j_call: TRBJ2-1
clone_size: many
d_call: .
cdr3_aa: CATSRDPGSYNEQFF
cdr3_nt: TGTGCCACCAGCAGAGATCCGGGCTCCTACAATGAGCAGTTCTTC

v_call: TRBV30
j_call: TRBJ2-3
clone_size: many
d_call: .
cdr3_aa: CAWSLLFTDTQYF
cdr3_nt: TGTGCCTGGAGCCTCCTGTTCACAGATACGCAGTATTTT

v_call: TRBV27
j_call: TRBJ2-1
clone_size: few
d_call: TRBD2
cdr3_aa: CASSVIGLVAGINEQFF
cdr3_nt: TGTGCCAGCAGTGTTATTGGTCTTGTAGCGGGTATCAATGAGCAGTTCTTC

v_call: TRBV5-6
j_call: TRBJ2-1
clone_size: .
d_call: .
cdr3_aa: CASSSTLISSYNEQFF
cdr3_nt: TGTGCCAGCAGCTCTACGCTGATTAGCTCCTACAATGAGCAGTTCTTC

v_call: TRBV5-1
j_call: TRBJ2-3
clone_size: many
d_call: TRBD2
cdr3_aa: CASSPGLAGPTDTQYF
cdr3_nt: TGCGCCAGCTCACCCGGACTAGCGGGTCCCACAGATACGCAGTATTTT

v_call: TRBV5-1
j_call: TRBJ2-2
clone_size: few
d_call: .
cdr3_aa: CASGATPNTGELFF
cdr3_nt: TGCGCCAGCGGGGCGACCCCGAACACCGGGGAGCTGTTTTTT

v_call: TRBV4-1
j_call: TRBJ2-7
clone_size: .
d_call: TRBD2
cdr3_aa: CASSRISGSYEQYF
cdr3_nt: TGCGCCAGCAGCCGGATTAGCGGGAGCTACGAGCAGTACTTC

v_call: TRBV12-3/TRBV12-4
j_call: TRBJ1-1
clone_size: few
d_call: .
cdr3_aa: CASSSHTNTEAFF
cdr3_nt: TGTGCCAGCAGCTCCCACACGAACACTGAAGCTTTCTTT

v_call: TRBV5-1
j_call: TRBJ1-2
clone_size: many
d_call: TRBD1
cdr3_aa: CASSLGDRVEGYTF
cdr3_nt: TGCGCCAGCAGCTTGGGGGACAGGGTGGAGGGCTACACCTTC

v_call: TRBV2
j_call: TRBJ1-5
clone_size: .
d_call: TRBD1
cdr3_aa: CASTADRVNQAQHF
cdr3_nt: TGTGCCAGCACCGCGGACAGGGTAAATCAGGCCCAGCATTTT

v_call: TRBV5-1
j_call: TRBJ2-5
clone_size: many
d_call: .
cdr3_aa: CASSEDSHQGVETQYF
cdr3_nt: TGCGCCAGCAGCGAAGACAGCCACCAGGGTGTAGAGACCCAGTACTTC

v_call: TRBV5-1
j_call: TRBJ2-3
clone_size: few
d_call: .
cdr3_aa: CASSHPMVGQYF
cdr3_nt: TGCGCCAGCAGCCACCCCATGGTGGGGCAGTATTTT

v_call: TRBV5-1
j_call: TRBJ2-1
clone_size: many
d_call: .
cdr3_aa: CASSFGNTGLNEQFF
cdr3_nt: TGCGCCAGCAGCTTCGGAAACACAGGTTTAAATGAGCAGTTCTTC

v_call: TRBV7-3
j_call: TRBJ2-1
clone_size: few
d_call: .
cdr3_aa: CASSLGDVWNEQFF
cdr3_nt: TGTGCCAGCAGCTTGGGGGACGTCTGGAATGAGCAGTTCTTC

v_call: TRBV5-1
j_call: TRBJ1-6
clone_size: few
d_call: .
cdr3_aa: CASSPAGPNSPLHF
cdr3_nt: TGCGCCAGCAGCCCCGCGGGGCCTAATTCACCCCTCCACTTT

v_call: TRBV3-1
j_call: TRBJ2-5
clone_size: few
d_call: TRBD2
cdr3_aa: CASSPWTSGRPLETQYF
cdr3_nt: TGTGCCAGCAGCCCCTGGACTAGCGGGAGGCCATTGGAGACCCAGTACTTC

v_call: TRBV28
j_call: TRBJ2-1
clone_size: many
d_call: TRBD1
cdr3_aa: CASSTLTGGEQFF
cdr3_nt: TGTGCCAGCAGTACCCTTACAGGGGGTGAGCAGTTCTTC

v_call: TRBV3-1
j_call: TRBJ2-1
clone_size: .
d_call: TRBD2
cdr3_aa: CASSQGSGSWYEQFF
cdr3_nt: TGTGCCAGCAGCCAAGGTAGCGGGAGTTGGTATGAGCAGTTCTTC

v_call: TRBV7-6
j_call: TRBJ1-1
clone_size: .
d_call: .
cdr3_aa: CASSFTLGGLTEAFF
cdr3_nt: TGTGCCAGCAGCTTCACTCTTGGGGGGCTCACTGAAGCTTTCTTT

v_call: TRBV12-3/TRBV12-4
j_call: TRBJ2-7
clone_size: few
d_call: TRBD2
cdr3_aa: CASSLASGSGSSYEQYF
cdr3_nt: TGTGCCAGCAGTTTGGCCAGCGGGAGCGGGAGCTCCTACGAGCAGTACTTC

v_call: TRBV9
j_call: TRBJ2-1
clone_size: few
d_call: TRBD2
cdr3_aa: CASSVGQGTSGSYNEQFF
cdr3_nt: TGTGCCAGCAGCGTAGGACAAGGGACTAGCGGTTCCTACAATGAGCAGTTCTTC

v_call: TRBV5-6
j_call: TRBJ2-3
clone_size: few
d_call: .
cdr3_aa: CASTVVRDSTDTQYF
cdr3_nt: TGTGCCAGCACTGTCGTCCGAGACAGCACAGATACGCAGTATTTT

v_call: TRBV12-3/TRBV12-4
j_call: TRBJ1-5
clone_size: few
d_call: .
cdr3_aa: CASTQRDQPQHF
cdr3_nt: TGTGCCAGCACCCAACGGGACCAGCCCCAGCATTTT

v_call: TRBV4-1
j_call: TRBJ2-3
clone_size: few
d_call: TRBD2
cdr3_aa: CASSRVPGTSWTDTQYF
cdr3_nt: TGCGCCAGCAGCCGAGTCCCCGGGACTAGCTGGACAGATACGCAGTATTTT

v_call: TRBV7-9
j_call: TRBJ2-7
clone_size: few
d_call: .
cdr3_aa: CASSPRDTEPYEQYF
cdr3_nt: TGTGCCAGCAGCCCAAGGGACACCGAACCCTACGAGCAGTACTTC

v_call: TRBV5-1
j_call: TRBJ1-5
clone_size: many
d_call: .
cdr3_aa: CASSLPGTYSNQPQHF
cdr3_nt: TGCGCCAGCAGCCTGCCAGGCACCTATAGCAATCAGCCCCAGCATTTT

v_call: TRBV6-5
j_call: TRBJ2-3
clone_size: .
d_call: .
cdr3_aa: CASSYQPRQTQYF
cdr3_nt: TGTGCCAGCAGTTACCAACCACGACAGACGCAGTATTTT

v_call: TRBV20-1
j_call: TRBJ2-7
clone_size: many
d_call: .
cdr3_aa: CSAARDGGSYEQYF
cdr3_nt: TGCAGTGCTGCCCGGGACGGGGGCTCCTACGAGCAGTACTTC

v_call: TRBV6-2/TRBV6-3
j_call: TRBJ1-1
clone_size: .
d_call: .
cdr3_aa: CASNDLTEAFF
cdr3_nt: TGTGCCAGCAACGACCTCACTGAAGCTTTCTTT

v_call: TRBV20-1
j_call: TRBJ1-5
clone_size: many
d_call: TRBD1
cdr3_aa: CSAMTGMLRNQPQHF
cdr3_nt: TGCAGTGCAATGACAGGGATGTTACGCAATCAGCCCCAGCATTTT

v_call: TRBV5-1
j_call: TRBJ1-1
clone_size: few
d_call: TRBD1
cdr3_aa: CASSYREGGNTEAFF
cdr3_nt: TGCGCCAGCAGCTACAGGGAAGGGGGCAACACTGAAGCTTTCTTT

v_call: TRBV29-1
j_call: TRBJ2-1
clone_size: many
d_call: .
cdr3_aa: CSVVSGEQFF
cdr3_nt: TGCAGCGTCGTGAGTGGGGAGCAGTTCTTC

v_call: TRBV27
j_call: TRBJ1-2
clone_size: many
d_call: TRBD1
cdr3_aa: CASRGTGGRNYGYTF
cdr3_nt: TGTGCCAGCAGGGGGACAGGGGGCCGTAACTATGGCTACACCTTC

v_call: TRBV24-1
j_call: TRBJ2-1
clone_size: many
d_call: TRBD2
cdr3_aa: CATSGGTSGYSSYNEQFF
cdr3_nt: TGTGCCACCAGTGGGGGGACTAGCGGCTATAGCTCCTACAATGAGCAGTTCTTC

v_call: TRBV3-1
j_call: TRBJ1-4
clone_size: few
d_call: .
cdr3_aa: CASSQVGPSEKLFF
cdr3_nt: TGTGCCAGCAGCCAAGTGGGTCCGTCTGAAAAACTGTTTTTT

v_call: TRBV12-3/TRBV12-4
j_call: TRBJ2-1
clone_size: many
d_call: .
cdr3_aa: CASSLLAGFVFF
cdr3_nt: TGTGCCAGCAGTTTGTTGGCCGGGTTCGTGTTCTTC